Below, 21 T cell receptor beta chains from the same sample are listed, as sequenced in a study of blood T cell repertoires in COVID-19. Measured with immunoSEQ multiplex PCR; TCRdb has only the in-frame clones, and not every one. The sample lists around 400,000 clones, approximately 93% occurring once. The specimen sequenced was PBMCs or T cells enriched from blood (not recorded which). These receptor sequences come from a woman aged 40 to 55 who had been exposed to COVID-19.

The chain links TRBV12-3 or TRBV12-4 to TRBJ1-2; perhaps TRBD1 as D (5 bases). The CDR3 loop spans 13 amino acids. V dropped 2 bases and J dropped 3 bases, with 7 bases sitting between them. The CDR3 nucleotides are TGTGCCAGCAGTTTATGGGGGGACTATGGCTACACCTTC. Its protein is CASSLWGDYGYTF.

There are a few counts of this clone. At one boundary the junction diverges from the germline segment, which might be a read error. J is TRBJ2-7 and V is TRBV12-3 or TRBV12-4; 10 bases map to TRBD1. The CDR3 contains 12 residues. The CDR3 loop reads CASSRNRDRGDF. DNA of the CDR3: TGTGCCAGCAGCCGTAACCGGGACAGGGGTGATTTC.

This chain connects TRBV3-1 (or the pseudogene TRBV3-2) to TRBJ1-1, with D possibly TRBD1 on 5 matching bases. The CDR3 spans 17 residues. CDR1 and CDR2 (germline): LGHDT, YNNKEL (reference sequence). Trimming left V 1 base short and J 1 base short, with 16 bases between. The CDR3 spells CASSQGQGGFGNTEAFF. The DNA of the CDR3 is TGTGCCAGCAGCCAAGGGCAGGGTGGTTTTGGGAACACTGAAGCTTTCTTT.

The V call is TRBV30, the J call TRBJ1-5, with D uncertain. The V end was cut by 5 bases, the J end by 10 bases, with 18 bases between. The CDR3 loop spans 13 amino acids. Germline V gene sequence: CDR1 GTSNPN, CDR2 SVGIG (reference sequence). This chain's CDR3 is CAWGTGSPSPQHF. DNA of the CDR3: TGTGCCTGGGGTACGGGAAGCCCTTCACCCCAGCATTTT.

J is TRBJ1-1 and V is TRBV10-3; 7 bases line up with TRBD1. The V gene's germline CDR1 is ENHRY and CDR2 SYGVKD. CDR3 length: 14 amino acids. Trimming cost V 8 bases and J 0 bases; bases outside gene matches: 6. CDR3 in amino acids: CAIGRGTMNTEAFF. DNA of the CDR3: TGTGCCATCGGCAGGGGGACAATGAACACTGAAGCTTTCTTT.

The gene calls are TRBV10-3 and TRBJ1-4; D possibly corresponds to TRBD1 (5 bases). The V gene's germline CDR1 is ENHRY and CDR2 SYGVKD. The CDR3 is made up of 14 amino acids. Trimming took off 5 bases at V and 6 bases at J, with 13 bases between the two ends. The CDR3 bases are TGTGCCATCAGTAGCGGGGGGACCCATGAAAAACTGTTTTTT. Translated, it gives CAISSGGTHEKLFF.

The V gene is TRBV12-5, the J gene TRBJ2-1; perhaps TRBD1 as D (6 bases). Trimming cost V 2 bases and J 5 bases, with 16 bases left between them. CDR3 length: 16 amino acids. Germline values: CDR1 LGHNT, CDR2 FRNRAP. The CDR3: CASGLPREGVHNEQFF. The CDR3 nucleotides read TGTGCTAGTGGTTTGCCACGCGAGGGGGTGCACAATGAGCAGTTCTTC.

CDR3 region: CASRLAGSYEQYF. The CDR3 bases are TGTGCCAGTAGACTAGCGGGGTCCTACGAGCAGTACTTC. The V gene is TRBV19, the J gene TRBJ2-7, with 10 bases lining up with TRBD2. The junction had 0 bases not matched to a gene; V was cut back by 6 bases and J by 1 base. Germline V CDR1 and CDR2: LNHDA, SQIVND (reference sequence). The CDR3 has 13 amino acids.

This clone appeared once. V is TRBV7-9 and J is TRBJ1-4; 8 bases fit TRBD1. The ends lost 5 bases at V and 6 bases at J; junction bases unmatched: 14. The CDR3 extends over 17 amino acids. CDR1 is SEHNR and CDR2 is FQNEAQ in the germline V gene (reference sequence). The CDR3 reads CASSASGRGLRDEKLFF. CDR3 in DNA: TGTGCCAGCAGCGCCTCGGGCAGGGGGCTGAGGGATGAAAAACTGTTTTTT.

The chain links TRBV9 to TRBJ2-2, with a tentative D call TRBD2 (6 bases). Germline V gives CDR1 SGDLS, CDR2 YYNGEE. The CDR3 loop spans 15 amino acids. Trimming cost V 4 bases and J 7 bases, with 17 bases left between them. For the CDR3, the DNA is TGTGCCAGCAGCTCCAGTGGAGGGCCCGGCGGGGAGCTGTTTTTT. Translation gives CASSSSGGPGGELFF.

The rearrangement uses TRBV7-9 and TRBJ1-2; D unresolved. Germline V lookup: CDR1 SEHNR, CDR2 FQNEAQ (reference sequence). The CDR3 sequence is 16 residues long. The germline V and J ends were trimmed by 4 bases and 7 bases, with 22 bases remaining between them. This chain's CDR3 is CASSSRGEGRSGGYTF. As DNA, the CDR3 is TGTGCCAGCAGCTCTCGCGGAGAGGGAAGGTCCGGTGGCTACACCTTC.

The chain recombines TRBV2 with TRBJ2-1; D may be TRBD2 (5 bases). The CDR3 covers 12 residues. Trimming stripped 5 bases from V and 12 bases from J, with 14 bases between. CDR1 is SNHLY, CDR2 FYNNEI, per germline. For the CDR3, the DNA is TGTGCCAGCAGTCCTACTAGTTCTTGGCAGTTCTTC. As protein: CASSPTSSWQFF.

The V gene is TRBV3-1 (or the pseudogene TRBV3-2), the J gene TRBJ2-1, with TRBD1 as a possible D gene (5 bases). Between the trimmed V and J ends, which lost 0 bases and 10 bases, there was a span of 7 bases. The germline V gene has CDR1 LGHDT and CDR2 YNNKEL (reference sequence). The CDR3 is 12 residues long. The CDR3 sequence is CASSQEQVEQFF. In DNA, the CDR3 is TGTGCCAGCAGCCAAGAACAGGTCGAGCAGTTCTTC.

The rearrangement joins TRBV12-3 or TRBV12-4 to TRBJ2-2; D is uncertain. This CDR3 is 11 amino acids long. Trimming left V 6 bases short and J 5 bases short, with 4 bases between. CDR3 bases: TGTGCCAGCAGGTCGACCGGGGAGCTGTTTTTT. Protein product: CASRSTGELFF.

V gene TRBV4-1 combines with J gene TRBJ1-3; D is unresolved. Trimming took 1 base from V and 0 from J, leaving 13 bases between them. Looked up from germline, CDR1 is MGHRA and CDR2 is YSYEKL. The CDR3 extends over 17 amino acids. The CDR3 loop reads CASSQGAGQSSGNTIYF. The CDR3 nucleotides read TGCGCCAGCAGCCAAGGGGCAGGTCAGTCCTCTGGAAACACCATATATTTT.

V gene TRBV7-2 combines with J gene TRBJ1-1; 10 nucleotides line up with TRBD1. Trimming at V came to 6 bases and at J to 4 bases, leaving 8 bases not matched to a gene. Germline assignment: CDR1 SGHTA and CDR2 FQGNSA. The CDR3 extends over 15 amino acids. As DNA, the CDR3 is TGTGCCAGCAGGTCAGTTGACAGGGGGCGCACTGAAGCTTTCTTT. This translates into CASRSVDRGRTEAFF.

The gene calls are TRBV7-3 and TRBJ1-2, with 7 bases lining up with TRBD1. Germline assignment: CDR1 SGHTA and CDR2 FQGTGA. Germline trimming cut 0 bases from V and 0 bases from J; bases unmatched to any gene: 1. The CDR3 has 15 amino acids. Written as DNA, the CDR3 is TGTGCCAGCAGCTTAACGGGGACAGCTAACTATGGCTACACCTTC. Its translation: CASSLTGTANYGYTF.

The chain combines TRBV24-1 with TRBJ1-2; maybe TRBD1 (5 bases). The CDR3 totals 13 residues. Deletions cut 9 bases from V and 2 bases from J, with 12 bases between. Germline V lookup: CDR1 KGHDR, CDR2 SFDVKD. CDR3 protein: CATSRGQNYGYTF. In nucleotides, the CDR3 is TGTGCCACCTCAAGGGGCCAAAACTATGGCTACACCTTC.

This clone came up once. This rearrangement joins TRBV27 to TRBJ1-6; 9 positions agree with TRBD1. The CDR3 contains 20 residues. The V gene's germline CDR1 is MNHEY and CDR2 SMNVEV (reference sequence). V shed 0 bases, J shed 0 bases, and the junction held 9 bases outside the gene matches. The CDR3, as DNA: TGTGCCAGCAGTTTATCCGGGACAGGGATTTGGGGCTCCTATAATTCACCCCTCCACTTT. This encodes CASSLSGTGIWGSYNSPLHF.

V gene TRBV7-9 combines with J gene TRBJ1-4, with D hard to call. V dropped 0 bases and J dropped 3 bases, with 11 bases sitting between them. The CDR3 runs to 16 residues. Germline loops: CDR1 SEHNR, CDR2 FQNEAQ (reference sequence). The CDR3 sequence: CASSLAPAGPNEKLFF. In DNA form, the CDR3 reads TGTGCCAGCAGCTTAGCGCCGGCGGGCCCTAATGAAAAACTGTTTTTT.

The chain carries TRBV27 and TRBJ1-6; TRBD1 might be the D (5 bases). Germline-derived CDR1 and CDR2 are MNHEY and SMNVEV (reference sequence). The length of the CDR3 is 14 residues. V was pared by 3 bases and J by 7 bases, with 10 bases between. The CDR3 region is CASSFRQLNSPLHF. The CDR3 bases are TGTGCCAGCAGTTTCCGACAGTTAAATTCACCCCTCCACTTT.